Included here is one T cell receptor (beta chain) sequence, with context. Produced via immunoSEQ multiplex PCR; TCRdb's table is partial and in-frame only. The table lists about 51,000 clones, 93% of them singletons, with around 1.9% in the top ten. These data come from a study of T cell changes during pregnancy in multiple sclerosis. Trimming took 2 bases from V and 4 from J; bases not matched to a gene: 5. This CDR3 has 15 residues. Per the germline V gene, CDR1 is SGDLS and CDR2 is YYNGEE. This specimen was peripheral blood, taken in the second trimester of pregnancy. The sequence was obtained from a female donor with multiple sclerosis, enrolled in a pregnancy study. V and J are TRBV9 and TRBJ2-2; 7 nucleotides align to TRBD2. CDR3 nucleotides: TGTGCCAGCAGCGTTGGCGGGAGTGCCACCGGGGAGCTGTTTTTT. Amino acid sequence: CASSVGGSATGELFF.